Listed below are T cell receptor beta chains from one sample, sequenced in a study of T cell responses to AZD1222 COVID-19 vaccine. Only in-frame clones appear in the TCRdb table, and some are missing; sequencing was by immunoSEQ multiplex PCR. The repertoire holds under 75,000 clones, with roughly 90% as singletons. Sequenced here: peripheral blood, sampled on day 0 of AZD1222 vaccination. The receptors originated from an adult in good health. The CDR3 runs from the conserved cysteine through the conserved F or W. The order of the fields is clone size, V gene, D gene, J gene, CDR3 DNA, CDR3 protein. The D gene is left open where the match is weak. Clone size is given for some rows only: seen once, a few or many times, or a class if the clone is expanded.

>-|TRBV6-1|-|TRBJ2-1
TGTGCCAGCAGTGAAGTTAGGACGGGTGAGCAGTTCTTC
CASSEVRTGEQFF
>-|TRBV5-1|-|TRBJ1-3
TGCGCCAGCAGCTTGGATGTTGGGTTCAACACCATATATTTT
CASSLDVGFNTIYF
>-|TRBV6-5|TRBD1|TRBJ2-5
TGTGCCAGCGTCTTATCAGGGGGCGGCGGGGAGACCCAGTACTTC
CASVLSGGGGETQYF
>-|TRBV11-2|-|TRBJ1-6
TGTGCCAGCAGCTTAGAAGGGCAGTCCTCACCCCTCCACTTT
CASSLEGQSSPLHF
>-|TRBV6-1|TRBD1|TRBJ1-2
TGTGCCAGCAGTGAATTTGGACAGGAAGGCTACACCTTC
CASSEFGQEGYTF
>-|TRBV11-2|-|TRBJ2-1
TGTGCCAGCAGCTCGCCCGGAGGGGCCAATGAGCAGTTCTTC
CASSSPGGANEQFF
>-|TRBV11-3|-|TRBJ2-7
TGTGCCAGCAGCCCGGACAGCTACGAGCAGTACTTC
CASSPDSYEQYF
>-|TRBV7-9|-|TRBJ2-1
TGTGCCAGCAGCTTAAGCGTGTACAATGAGCAGTTCTTC
CASSLSVYNEQFF
>-|TRBV6-4|-|TRBJ2-3
TGTGCCAGCAGTGACTCGACAAACACAGATACGCAGTATTTT
CASSDSTNTDTQYF
>-|TRBV11-3|TRBD1|TRBJ2-2
TGTGCCAGCAGGAGGGACAGCCTCACCGGGGAGCTGTTTTTT
CASRRDSLTGELFF
>-|TRBV9|-|TRBJ2-2
TGTGCCAGCAGCCCCTCGCGGGGCGGGAACACCGGGGAGCTGTTTTTT
CASSPSRGGNTGELFF
>-|TRBV9|TRBD1|TRBJ1-4
TGTGCCAGCAGCGTATCGACGGGACAGTTAGGTGAAAAACTGTTTTTT
CASSVSTGQLGEKLFF
>-|TRBV7-3|-|TRBJ1-2
TGTGCCAGCAGCCCAGACAGTACCCCTAACTATGGCTACACCTTC
CASSPDSTPNYGYTF
>once|TRBV2|TRBD1|TRBJ1-3
TGTGCCAGGGGACAGGTCGGAAACACCATATATTTT
CARGQVGNTIYF
>-|TRBV12-5|-|TRBJ1-2
TGTGCTAGTGGTTTGGGAGAGCCAGGTTATGATGGCTACACCTTC
CASGLGEPGYDGYTF
>-|TRBV6-5|TRBD2|TRBJ2-7
TGTGCCAGCAGTTACCGGGCGGGAGCCACCTACGAGCAGTACTTC
CASSYRAGATYEQYF
>-|TRBV6-5|-|TRBJ2-2
TGTGCCAGCAGTTCCGTCTCCTATTTATCCGGGGAGCTGTTTTTT
CASSSVSYLSGELFF
>-|TRBV5-8|TRBD1|TRBJ2-6
TGTGCCAGCAGCTTCGGGGACAGCCTCTCTGGGGCCAACGTCCTGACTTTC
CASSFGDSLSGANVLTF
>-|TRBV14|-|TRBJ2-3
TGTGCCAGCAGCCAATTCCTGGCTGATACGCAGTATTTT
CASSQFLADTQYF
>-|TRBV7-2|TRBD2|TRBJ2-3
TGTGCCAGCAGCCTGACTAGCGGGAGGGCCACAGATACGCAGTATTTT
CASSLTSGRATDTQYF
>once|TRBV3-1/TRBV3-2|TRBD2|TRBJ2-1
TGTGCCAGCAGCCAAGGCTCCAGCGGGGGATACAATGAGCAGTTCTTC
CASSQGSSGGYNEQFF
>-|TRBV15|TRBD2|TRBJ2-1
TGTGCCACCAGCAGAGACGAGCGGGAATCCTACAATGAGCAGTTCTTC
CATSRDERESYNEQFF
>-|TRBV6-5|-|TRBJ1-5
TGTGCCACCAGAGAGGAGAACCAGCATTTT
CATREENQHF
>-|TRBV18|-|TRBJ2-1
TGTGCCAGCTCACTTAGCGACCCCTCCTACAATGAGCAGTTCTTC
CASSLSDPSYNEQFF
>-|TRBV5-1|TRBD2|TRBJ2-1
TGCGCCAGCAGCTTGACTAGCGGGGGGGCCTTCAATGAGCAGTTCTTC
CASSLTSGGAFNEQFF
>-|TRBV4-2|TRBD2|TRBJ2-3
TGTGCCAGCAGCCAAGAGATTAGCGGGAGGTTAACTGGGGATACGCAGTATTTT
CASSQEISGRLTGDTQYF
>-|TRBV5-1|TRBD1|TRBJ1-3
TGCGCCAGCAGCTTGGGGCCTCCGGGACAGCTCTCTGGAAACACCATATATTTT
CASSLGPPGQLSGNTIYF
>-|TRBV19|TRBD1|TRBJ2-2
TGTGCCAGTAACCGACAGGGAACCGGGGAGCTGTTTTTT
CASNRQGTGELFF
>-|TRBV10-1|-|TRBJ2-2
TGCGCCAGCAAAAGGTCAGCGACCGGGGAGCTGTTTTTT
CASKRSATGELFF
>-|TRBV27|TRBD1|TRBJ1-1
TGTGCCAGCTCGGACAGGGCAGGCCACACTGAAGCTTTCTTT
CASSDRAGHTEAFF
>-|TRBV2|TRBD2|TRBJ2-7
TGTGCCAGCAGTGTAGGTGGGGGGGTCACCTACGAGCAGTACTTC
CASSVGGGVTYEQYF
>-|TRBV18|-|TRBJ1-2
TGTGCCAGCTCACCATGGGCTCGAGAAGGGGGCTACACCTTC
CASSPWAREGGYTF
>-|TRBV7-9|TRBD2|TRBJ2-4
TGTGCCAGCAGCTTTAGCGGGATCTCGGCCAAAAACATTCAGTACTTC
CASSFSGISAKNIQYF
>-|TRBV11-2|-|TRBJ1-1
TGTGCCAGCAGCCCCCCGGGCGGCACTGAAGCTTTCTTT
CASSPPGGTEAFF
>-|TRBV5-1|-|TRBJ2-5
TGCGCCAGCAGCACCTCCTCAGCGTGGGGGGAGACCCAGTACTTC
CASSTSSAWGETQYF
>-|TRBV7-2|-|TRBJ2-3
TGTGCCAGCAGCTTAGTATACAGGTCCACAGATACGCAGTATTTT
CASSLVYRSTDTQYF
>-|TRBV28|-|TRBJ1-1
TGTGCCAGCCCCTCCGGTACTCGCGAAGCTTTCTTT
CASPSGTREAFF
>-|TRBV6-5|-|TRBJ2-2
TGTGCCAGCAGTTACAAAGAGACCGGGGAGCTGTTTTTT
CASSYKETGELFF
>-|TRBV11-3|TRBD1|TRBJ1-1
TGTGCCAGCAGCCCCCCAGGGGGCCCTGAAGCTTTCTTT
CASSPPGGPEAFF
>-|TRBV5-6|TRBD1|TRBJ2-1
TGTGCCAGCAGCTTGGACAGGGGGACCAATGAGCAGTTCTTC
CASSLDRGTNEQFF
>-|TRBV29-1|-|TRBJ1-1
TGCAGCGTGCGAGGGGTTGCGAACACTGAAGCTTTCTTT
CSVRGVANTEAFF
>-|TRBV29-1|-|TRBJ1-2
TGCAGCGTGGAAGAGAACTATGGCTACACCTTC
CSVEENYGYTF
>-|TRBV18|-|TRBJ1-2
TGTGCCAGCTCATCACAGGGCTATGGCTACACCTTC
CASSSQGYGYTF